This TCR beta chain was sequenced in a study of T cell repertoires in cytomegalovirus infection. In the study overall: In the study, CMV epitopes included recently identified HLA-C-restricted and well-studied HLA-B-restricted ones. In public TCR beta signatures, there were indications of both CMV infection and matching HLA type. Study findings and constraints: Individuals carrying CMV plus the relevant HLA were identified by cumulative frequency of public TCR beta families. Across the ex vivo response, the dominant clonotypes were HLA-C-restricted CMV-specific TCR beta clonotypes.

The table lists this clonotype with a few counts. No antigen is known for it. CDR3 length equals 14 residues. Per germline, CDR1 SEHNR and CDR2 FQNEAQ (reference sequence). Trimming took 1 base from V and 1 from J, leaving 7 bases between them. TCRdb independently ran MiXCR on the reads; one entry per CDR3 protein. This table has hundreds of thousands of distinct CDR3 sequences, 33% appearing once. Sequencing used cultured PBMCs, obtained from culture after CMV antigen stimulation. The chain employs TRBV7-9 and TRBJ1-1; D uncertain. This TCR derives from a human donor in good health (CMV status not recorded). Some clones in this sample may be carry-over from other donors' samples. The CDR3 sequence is CASSLVGKNTEAFF. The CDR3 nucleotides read TGTGCCAGCAGCTTAGTTGGCAAGAACACTGAAGCTTTCTTT.